This T cell receptor beta chain stems from a study of cytomegalovirus exposure and HLA in healthy donors. Study-level findings and limits: Specificity for CMV antigens was confirmed in vitro for three of the CMV-associated chains. It was reported that TCR beta sequences correctly inferred the HLA-A and HLA-B alleles for most subjects. Versus the approximately 700-donor mean, an Asian-associated ancestry cluster reportedly showed fewer N-insertions in a later analysis.

The CDR3 loop spans 15 amino acids. V lost 5 bases and J lost 7; bases outside the gene matches: 10. The germline CDR1 and CDR2 sequences are SGHTA and FQGNSA. Points on this clone: The antigen remains unidentified.

The PCR made use of 60 Vbeta and 13 Jbeta primers. Libraries were prepared by immunoSEQ multiplex PCR; TCRdb keeps only in-frame clonotypes and omits some of them. The profile shows about 160,000 clones, 84% of them singletons. The chain carries TRBV7-2 and TRBJ2-2, with 7 bases matching TRBD1. The specimen sequenced was PBMCs. This TCR was sampled from a man younger than 35 in good health and CMV-seronegative. The CDR3 loop is CASSPPGGTNGELFF. In DNA, the CDR3 is TGTGCCAGCAGCCCCCCAGGGGGAACGAACGGGGAGCTGTTTTTT.